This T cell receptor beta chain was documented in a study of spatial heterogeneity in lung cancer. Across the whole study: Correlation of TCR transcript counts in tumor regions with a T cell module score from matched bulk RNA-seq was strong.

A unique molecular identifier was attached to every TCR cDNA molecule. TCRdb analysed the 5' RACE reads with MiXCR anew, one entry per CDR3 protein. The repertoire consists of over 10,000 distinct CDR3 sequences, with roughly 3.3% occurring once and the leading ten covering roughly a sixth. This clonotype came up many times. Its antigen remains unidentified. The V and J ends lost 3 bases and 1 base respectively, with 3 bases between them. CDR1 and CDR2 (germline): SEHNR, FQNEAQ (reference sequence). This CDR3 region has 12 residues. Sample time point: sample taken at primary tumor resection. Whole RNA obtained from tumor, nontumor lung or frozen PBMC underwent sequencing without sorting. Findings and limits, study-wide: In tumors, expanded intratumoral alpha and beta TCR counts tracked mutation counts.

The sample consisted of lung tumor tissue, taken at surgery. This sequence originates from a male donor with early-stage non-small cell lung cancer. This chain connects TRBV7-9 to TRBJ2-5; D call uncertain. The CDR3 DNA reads TGTGCCAGCAGCTTCAGCCAAGAGACCCAGTACTTC. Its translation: CASSFSQETQYF.